This T cell receptor (beta chain) was identified during a study of breast tumors, draining lymph nodes, adjacent tissues. Study-level points and caveats: Luminal-like breast cancer showed significantly higher tumor–nontumor repertoire similarity than basal-like. Compared with lymph nodes, tumors were less diverse; compared with nontumor tissue, more. The data were judged consistent with most tumor T cells coming from lymph node and expanding in tumor.

Each CDR3 protein is one row after TCRdb ran MiXCR on the multiplex PCR reads. The sample includes about 130,000 distinct CDR3 sequences, 21% of them seen just once. The CDR3 consists of 13 residues. Deletions cut 3 bases from V and 5 bases from J, with 8 bases between. Germline V gene data show CDR1 as MDHEN and CDR2 as SYDVKM. Breast cancer patients provided tissue from their axillary draining lymph nodes. This clonotype was counted only a few times. What it binds is unknown. The gene calls are TRBV28 and TRBJ1-5, with unresolved D. The sequence derives from a female donor with breast cancer. Some clones in this sample may be carry-over from other donors' samples. Sample: axillary lymph node tissue. CDR3 bases: TGTGCCAGCAGTTTTGGGATCTATCAGCCCCAGCATTTT. Translated: CASSFGIYQPQHF.